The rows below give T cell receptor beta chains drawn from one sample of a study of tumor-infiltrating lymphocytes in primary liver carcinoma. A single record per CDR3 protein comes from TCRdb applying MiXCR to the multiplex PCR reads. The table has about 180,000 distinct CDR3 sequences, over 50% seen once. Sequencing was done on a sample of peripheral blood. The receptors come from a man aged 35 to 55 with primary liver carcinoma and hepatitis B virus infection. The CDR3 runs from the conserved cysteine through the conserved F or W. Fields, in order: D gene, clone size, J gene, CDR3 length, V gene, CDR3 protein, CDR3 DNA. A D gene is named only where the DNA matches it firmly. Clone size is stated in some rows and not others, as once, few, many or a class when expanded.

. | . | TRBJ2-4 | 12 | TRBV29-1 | CSVDDAKNIQYF | TGCAGCGTTGATGATGCCAAAAACATTCAGTACTTC
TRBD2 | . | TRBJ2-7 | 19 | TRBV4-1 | CASSQGDPLAGGWGYEQYF | TGCGCCAGCAGCCAAGGGGATCCGCTAGCGGGAGGGTGGGGCTACGAGCAGTACTTC
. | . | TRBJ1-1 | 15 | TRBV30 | CAWSGVRILRDGAFF | TGTGCCTGGAGTGGAGTCCGAATATTACGGGATGGAGCTTTCTTT
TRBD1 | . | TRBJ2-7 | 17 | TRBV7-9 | CASSFPTAWTGKYEQYF | TGTGCCAGCAGCTTCCCGACAGCATGGACAGGGAAATACGAGCAGTACTTC
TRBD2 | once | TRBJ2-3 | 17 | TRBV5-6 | CASSLMFTSGSTDTQYF | TGTGCCAGCAGCTTGATGTTTACTAGCGGGAGCACAGATACGCAGTATTTT
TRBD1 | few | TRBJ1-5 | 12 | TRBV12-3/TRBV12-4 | CATGQADQPQHF | TGTGCCACGGGACAGGCCGATCAGCCCCAGCATTTT
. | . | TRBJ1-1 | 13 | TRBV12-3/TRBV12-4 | CASSLGIGTEAFF | TGTGCCAGCAGTTTAGGCATCGGCACTGAAGCTTTCTTT
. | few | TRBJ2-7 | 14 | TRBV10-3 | CAISGLGHAYEQYF | TGTGCCATCAGCGGCTTGGGACATGCTTACGAGCAGTACTTC
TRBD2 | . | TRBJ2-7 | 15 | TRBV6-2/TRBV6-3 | CANSWWIAGSYEEYF | TGTGCCAACAGTTGGTGGATAGCGGGCTCCTACGAGGAGTACTTC
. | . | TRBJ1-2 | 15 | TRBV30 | CAWSHTGGLNYGYTF | TGTGCCTGGAGTCACACAGGCGGGTTAAACTATGGCTACACCTTC
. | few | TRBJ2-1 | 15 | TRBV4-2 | CASSPAGRSLDEQFF | TGTGCCAGCAGCCCTGCTGGGCGGTCTTTGGATGAGCAGTTCTTC
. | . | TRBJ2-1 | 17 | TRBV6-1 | CASSEAPGLGTFNEQFF | TGTGCCAGCAGTGAAGCTCCGGGACTGGGGACCTTCAATGAGCAGTTCTTC
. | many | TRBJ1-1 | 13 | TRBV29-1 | CSYQEWGATEAFF | TGCAGCTACCAGGAGTGGGGCGCCACTGAAGCTTTCTTT
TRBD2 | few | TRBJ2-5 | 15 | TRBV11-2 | CASNSEAGTRETQYF | TGTGCCAGTAACTCCGAAGCAGGGACTAGAGAGACCCAGTACTTC
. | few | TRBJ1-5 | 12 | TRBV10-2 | CASSESTQPQHF | TGCGCCAGCAGTGAGTCAACTCAGCCCCAGCATTTT